One and the same sample provided the 24 T cell receptor beta chains below, sequenced in a study of spatial heterogeneity in lung cancer. The time point denotes: sample taken at primary tumor resection. These TCRs' antigens remain unknown. TCRdb itself ran the 5' RACE reads through MiXCR, one entry per CDR3 protein. The repertoire holds a few thousand distinct CDR3 sequences, with more than 7.5% as singletons. Study results and caveats: Counts of expanded intratumoral alpha and beta TCRs tracked tumor mutation counts.

Source: lung tumor tissue, taken at surgery. The source is a female donor with early-stage non-small cell lung cancer.

This clonotype was observed a few times. The genes are TRBV9 and TRBJ2-7; D possibly uses TRBD1 or TRBD2 (5 bases each). Germline V gene data show CDR1 as SGDLS and CDR2 as YYNGEE. Deletions cut 1 base from V and 0 bases from J, with 8 bases between. The CDR3 has 14 amino acids. The chain's CDR3 is CASSVSGTSYEQYF. The CDR3 DNA reads TGTGCCAGCAGCGTATCAGGGACCTCCTACGAGCAGTACTTC.

Within the sample, this clonotype is medium-sized. The V call is TRBV6-2 or TRBV6-3, the J call TRBJ2-1; D gene uncertain. CDR1 is MNHEY, CDR2 SVGEGT, per germline. The CDR3 length is 12 residues. V shed 5 bases and J shed 6 bases, with 8 bases lying between them. This CDR3 reads CASSHARNEQFF. CDR3 in DNA: TGTGCCAGCAGTCACGCCCGCAATGAGCAGTTCTTC.

There are many counts of this clonotype. The J gene is TRBJ1-2, the V gene TRBV20-1; 7 bases map to TRBD1. Germline values: CDR1 DFQATT, CDR2 SNEGSKA (reference sequence). The CDR3 is 14 residues long. Trimming took 3 bases from V and 1 from J; bases not matched to a gene: 5. As DNA, the CDR3 is TGCAGTGCTAGCCGTCGACAGGGTAACTATGGCTACACCTTC. Protein product: CSASRRQGNYGYTF.

In its sample, this clonotype was seen many times. The V call is TRBV5-4, the J call TRBJ2-7; 7 nucleotides match TRBD2. Germline CDR1 SGHNT, CDR2 YYREEE (reference sequence). V lost 0 bases and J lost 3; bases outside the gene matches: 6. This CDR3 contains 15 residues. The CDR3 sequence: CASSLGGSSGYEQYF. CDR3 coding DNA: TGTGCCAGCAGCTTGGGCGGGAGTTCTGGCTACGAGCAGTACTTC.

This clonotype has at least ten counts. The rearrangement joins TRBV10-1 to TRBJ2-3; a possible D gene is TRBD1 (6 bases). V was cut by 4 bases and J by 4 bases, with 12 bases left in between. Germline CDR1 and CDR2: WNHNN and SYGVQD (reference sequence). The CDR3 spans 14 residues. The CDR3 loop reads CASSVIGGADTQYF. CDR3 nucleotides: TGCGCCAGCAGTGTAATTGGGGGCGCAGATACGCAGTATTTT.

In this sample, this clonotype turned up a few times. The rearrangement uses TRBV28 and TRBJ2-7, with no clear D. This CDR3 has 12 residues. The germline V and J ends were trimmed by 4 bases and 2 bases, with 6 bases remaining between them. The germline V gene has CDR1 MDHEN and CDR2 SYDVKM. In DNA form, the CDR3 reads TGTGCCAGCAGTTCCCTTCCCTACGAGCAGTACGTC. Encoded protein: CASSSLPYEQYV.

In its sample, this clonotype is medium-sized. V is TRBV28 and J is TRBJ2-4; 14 positions match TRBD2. The CDR3 contains 15 residues. The ends lost 9 bases at V and 8 bases at J; junction bases unmatched: 9. Germline CDR1 reads MDHEN; CDR2 reads SYDVKM. In DNA, the CDR3 is TGTGCCAGGGTAAGGACTAGCGGGAGGCGAGACATTCAGTACTTC. Translating gives CARVRTSGRRDIQYF.

This clonotype was counted at least ten times. DNA for the CDR3: TGTGCCAGCCGCGAACTAGCGGGAGGCCCCAATGAGCAGTTCTTC. This gives the protein CASRELAGGPNEQFF. The chain combines TRBV19 with TRBJ2-1; 12 positions agree with TRBD2. V shed 9 bases, J shed 6 bases, and the junction held 9 bases outside the gene matches. The CDR3 sequence is 15 residues long. From germline, CDR1 is LNHDA and CDR2 SQIVND (reference sequence).

This clonotype is categorized as medium-sized. In DNA, the CDR3 is TGTGCCAGCAGTTTAGTTTCGGAGACCCAGTACTTC. Amino acids: CASSLVSETQYF. This chain uses TRBV28 with TRBJ2-5, with D unclear. Germline assignment: CDR1 MDHEN and CDR2 SYDVKM. V was shortened by 2 bases and J by 5 bases, with 6 bases between the two germline ends. This CDR3 contains 12 residues.

By share, this clonotype counts as medium-sized (0.01 to 0.1%). The chain uses TRBV18 and TRBJ2-7, with D possibly TRBD1 on 5 matching bases. Germline V gene sequence: CDR1 KGHSH, CDR2 LQKENI. The CDR3 is 14 residues long. The V end lost 6 bases, the J end lost 2 bases, and 14 bases lay between the germline ends. The chain's CDR3 is CASSPTGFTYEQYF. The DNA of the CDR3 is TGTGCCAGCTCCCCCACAGGATTTACCTACGAGCAGTACTTC.

This clonotype appeared a few times. This sequence joins TRBV11-2 and TRBJ2-3; the match to TRBD1 covers 10 bases. The J segment lost 6 bases and the V segment lost 3 bases, leaving 3 bases of the junction unmatched. The CDR3 covers 14 residues. Germline V gene lookup returns CDR1 SGHAT and CDR2 FQNNGV. This CDR3 is CASSLTGGRDTQYF. Here the CDR3 DNA reads TGTGCCAGCAGCTTGACAGGGGGCAGGGATACGCAGTATTTT.

This chain connects TRBV12-3 or TRBV12-4 to TRBJ1-6; unclear D gene. V lost 2 bases, J lost 11 bases, and 10 bases lay in between. The CDR3 sequence is 13 residues long. CDR3 region: CASSLNKDTPLHF. The CDR3, as DNA: TGTGCCAGCAGTTTAAACAAGGATACACCCCTCCACTTT.

This clonotype was observed many times. The rearrangement links TRBV29-1 to TRBJ2-7; TRBD2 matches 14 bases. With 3 bases clipped from V and 5 bases from J, the junction kept 0 bases outside the gene matches. The CDR3 is 13 residues long. Germline lookup yields CDR1 SQVTM and CDR2 ANQGSEA. In DNA, the CDR3 is TGCAGCGTTGAGGGACTAGCGGGAGACGAGCAGTACTTC. This translates into CSVEGLAGDEQYF.

This clonotype was seen at least ten times. J is TRBJ2-1 and V is TRBV25-1; D not certain. Deletions cut 1 base from V and 7 bases from J, with 8 bases between. The CDR3 sequence is 13 residues long. Germline CDR1 and CDR2: MGHDK and SYGVNS. Here the CDR3 DNA reads TGTGCCAGCAGTGAATCCGGACCTAATGAGCAGTTCTTC. Translating it yields CASSESGPNEQFF.

Judged by abundance, this clonotype is medium-sized. The chain links TRBV15 to TRBJ2-1; TRBD2 matches 7 bases. The CDR3 sequence is 13 residues long. The V gene end was trimmed by 3 bases and the J gene end by 10 bases; junction bases not matched to a gene: 6. Germline assignment: CDR1 LNHNV and CDR2 YYDKDF (reference sequence). The chain's CDR3 is CATSSRLAREQFF. The CDR3 DNA reads TGTGCCACCAGCAGCCGACTAGCCCGAGAGCAGTTCTTC.

The table lists this clonotype with a few counts. The V gene is TRBV5-1, the J gene TRBJ1-1; D gene unclear. Germline V gene data show CDR1 as SGHRS and CDR2 as YFSETQ. V was pared by 3 bases and J by 4 bases, with 10 bases between. There are 13 residues in the CDR3. CDR3 nucleotide sequence: TGCGCCAGCAGCTCCAGGTTGGCCACTGAAGCTTTCTTT. Protein: CASSSRLATEAFF.

Sample share makes this clonotype medium-sized (0.01 to 0.1%). This chain joins TRBV7-9 and TRBJ2-3; no definite D call. Germline CDR1 reads SEHNR; CDR2 reads FQNEAQ (reference sequence). The V and J ends lost 5 bases and 6 bases respectively, with 9 bases between them. This CDR3 comprises 12 residues. The CDR3 region has the DNA TGTGCCAGCAGCCCTTTCTATGATACGCAGTATTTT. As protein: CASSPFYDTQYF. The variable domain in full, completed from reference TRBV7-9 and TRBJ2-3, reads DTGVSQNPRHKITKRGQNVTFRCDPISEHNRLYWYRQTLGQGPEFLTYFQNEAQLEKSRLLSDRFSAERPKGSFSTLEIQRTEQGDSAMYLCASSPFYDTQYFGPGTRLTVL.

As for this clonotype: As the CDR3 is not closed by the conserved phenylalanine or tryptophan, this likely results from a read error. The rearrangement links TRBV6-1 to TRBJ1-1, with 7 bases aligning to TRBD1. J was trimmed by 0 bases and V by 6 bases; bases with no gene match: 4. Germline CDR1 MNHNS, CDR2 SASEGT. The length of the CDR3 is 14 residues. The CDR3 nucleotides read TGTGCCAGCAGAGCGGGACAGATGAACACTGAAGCTTTCCTT. Translated: CASRAGQMNTEAFL.

This clonotype is medium-sized (0.01 to 0.1%) by share. The chain joins TRBV4-1 to TRBJ2-5; a possible D gene is TRBD1 (6 bases). The CDR3 is 15 amino acids. Germline CDR1 is MGHRA and CDR2 is YSYEKL. The ends were cut back, 0 bases at V and 5 bases at J, with 13 bases in the middle. The CDR3 DNA sequence: TGCGCCAGCAGCCAAGAAGACCTAAGGGGGGAGACCCAGTACTTC. Protein sequence: CASSQEDLRGETQYF.

To note about this clonotype: This may stem from a read error, because a much larger clone lies one nucleotide away. The DNA is omitted, as the CDR3 cannot be located on it reliably, and the CDR3 follows TCRdb's listing. The CDR3 is CASSVAQGNTGELLF. J is TRBJ2-2 and V is TRBV9. A total of 15 residues make up the CDR3, ends included. Germline V gives CDR1 SGDLS, CDR2 YYNGEE.

The chain links TRBV27 to TRBJ2-1; D is ambiguous. With 6 bases removed from V and 9 bases from J, the gap between germline ends came to 12 bases. The V gene's germline CDR1 is MNHEY and CDR2 SMNVEV (reference sequence). The CDR3 contains 12 residues. CDR3 in amino acids: CASSTRLGEQFF. The CDR3 coding sequence is TGTGCCAGCAGCACAAGGTTGGGTGAGCAGTTCTTC.

This clonotype was counted at least ten times. V usage is TRBV5-1 and J usage is TRBJ1-2; D might be TRBD1 (6 bases). This CDR3 is 12 amino acids long. Germline CDR1 is SGHRS and CDR2 is YFSETQ. Trimming removed 4 bases from V and 6 bases from J, with 10 bases in between. CDR3 in amino acids: CASSMTGNGYTF. CDR3 DNA: TGCGCCAGCAGCATGACAGGAAATGGCTACACCTTC.

This clonotype is medium-sized. This chain connects TRBV23-1 to TRBJ2-7; weak D call: TRBD2 (7 bases). TRBV23-1 falls under the ORF class, with uncertain function. The V end was cut by 3 bases, the J end by 1 base, with 16 bases between. CDR3 length equals 16 residues. The CDR3 reads CASSHCRAGASYEQYF. The CDR3 coding sequence is TGCGCCAGCAGTCATTGCCGCGCGGGGGCTTCCTACGAGCAGTACTTC.

This clonotype occurred many times. The chain links TRBV18 to TRBJ2-3; D uncertain. The CDR3 sequence is 14 residues long. Germline V gene data show CDR1 as KGHSH and CDR2 as LQKENI. V was trimmed by 2 bases and J by 4 bases, leaving 10 bases between them. This CDR3 is CASSPKKLADTQYF. The CDR3 nucleotides are TGTGCCAGCTCACCAAAAAAGTTGGCAGATACGCAGTATTTT.